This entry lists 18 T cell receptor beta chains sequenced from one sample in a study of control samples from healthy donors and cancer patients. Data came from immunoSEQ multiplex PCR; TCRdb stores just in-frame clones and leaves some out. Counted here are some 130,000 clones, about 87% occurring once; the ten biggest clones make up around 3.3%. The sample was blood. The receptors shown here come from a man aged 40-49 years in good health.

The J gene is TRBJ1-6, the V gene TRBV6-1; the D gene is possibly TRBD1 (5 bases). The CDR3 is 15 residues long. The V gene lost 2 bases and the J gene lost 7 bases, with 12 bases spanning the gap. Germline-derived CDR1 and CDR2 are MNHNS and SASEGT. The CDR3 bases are TGTGCCAGCAGTGAACAGGGCTCGGGAAATTCACCCCTCCACTTT. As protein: CASSEQGSGNSPLHF.

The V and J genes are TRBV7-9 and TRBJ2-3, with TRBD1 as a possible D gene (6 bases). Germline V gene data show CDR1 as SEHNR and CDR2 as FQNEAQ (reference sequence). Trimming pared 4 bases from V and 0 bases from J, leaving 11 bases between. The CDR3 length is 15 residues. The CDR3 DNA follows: TGTGCCAGCAGCTCGACAGGAGCTAGCACAGATACGCAGTATTTT. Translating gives CASSSTGASTDTQYF.

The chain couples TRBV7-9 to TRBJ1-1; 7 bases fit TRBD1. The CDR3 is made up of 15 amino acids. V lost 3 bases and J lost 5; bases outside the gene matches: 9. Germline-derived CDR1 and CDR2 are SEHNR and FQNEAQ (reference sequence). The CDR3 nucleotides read TGTGCCAGCAGCTTCCGTACAGGGGAGGCAACTGAAGCTTTCTTT. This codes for CASSFRTGEATEAFF.

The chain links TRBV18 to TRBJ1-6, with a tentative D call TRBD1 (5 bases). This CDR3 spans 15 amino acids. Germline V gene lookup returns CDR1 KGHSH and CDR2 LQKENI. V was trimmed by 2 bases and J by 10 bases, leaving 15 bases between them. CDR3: CASSPRGREASPLHF. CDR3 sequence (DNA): TGTGCCAGCTCACCAAGGGGACGGGAGGCATCACCCCTCCACTTT.

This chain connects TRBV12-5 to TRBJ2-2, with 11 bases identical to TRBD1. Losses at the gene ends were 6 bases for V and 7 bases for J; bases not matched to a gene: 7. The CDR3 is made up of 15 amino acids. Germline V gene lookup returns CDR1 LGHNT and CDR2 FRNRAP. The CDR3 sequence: CASGYGQGAIGELFF. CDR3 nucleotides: TGTGCTAGTGGCTATGGACAGGGGGCGATCGGGGAGCTGTTTTTT.

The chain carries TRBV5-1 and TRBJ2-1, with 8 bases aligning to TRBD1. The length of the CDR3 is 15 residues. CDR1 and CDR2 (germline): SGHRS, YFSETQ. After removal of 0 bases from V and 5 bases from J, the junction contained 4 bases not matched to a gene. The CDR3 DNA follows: TGCGCCAGCAGCTTGGCCGGGACAGGCGACAATGAGCAGTTCTTC. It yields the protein CASSLAGTGDNEQFF.

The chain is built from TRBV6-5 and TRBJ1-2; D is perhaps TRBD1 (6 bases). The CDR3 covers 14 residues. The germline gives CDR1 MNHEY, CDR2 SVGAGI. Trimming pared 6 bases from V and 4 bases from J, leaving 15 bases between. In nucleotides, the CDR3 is TGTGCCAGCAGGAACCTCCGGGACACCTATGGCTACACCTTC. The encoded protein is CASRNLRDTYGYTF.

CDR3 coding DNA: TGTGCCAGTAGTATGGAATCAGGGTCTAACTATGGCTACACCTTC. It yields the protein CASSMESGSNYGYTF. The chain uses TRBV19 and TRBJ1-2; the D gene is possibly TRBD1 (5 bases). This CDR3 region has 15 residues. Germline loops: CDR1 LNHDA, CDR2 SQIVND (reference sequence). Between the trimmed V and J ends, which lost 3 bases and 0 bases, there was a span of 11 bases.

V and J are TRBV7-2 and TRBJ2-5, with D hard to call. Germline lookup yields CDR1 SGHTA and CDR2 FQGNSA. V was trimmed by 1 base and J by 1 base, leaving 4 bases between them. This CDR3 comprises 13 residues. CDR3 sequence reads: CASSLGAQETQYF. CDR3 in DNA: TGTGCCAGCAGCTTAGGGGCCCAAGAGACCCAGTACTTC.

CDR3 coding DNA: TGTGCCAGCAACCCACGGGGTGGGAGGGCCACTGAAGCTTTCTTT. This codes for CASNPRGGRATEAFF. This chain connects TRBV5-6 to TRBJ1-1; D ambiguous. Trimming removed 6 bases at V and 4 bases at J, with 19 bases between. Germline V lookup: CDR1 SGHDT, CDR2 YYEEEE. The length of the CDR3 is 15 residues.

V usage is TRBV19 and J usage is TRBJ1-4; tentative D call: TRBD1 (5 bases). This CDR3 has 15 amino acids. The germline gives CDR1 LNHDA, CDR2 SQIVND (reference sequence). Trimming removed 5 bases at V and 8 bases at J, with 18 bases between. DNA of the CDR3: TGTGCCAGTAGTGTCCAGGGTGGAGGAGGAGAAAAACTGTTTTTT. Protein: CASSVQGGGGEKLFF.

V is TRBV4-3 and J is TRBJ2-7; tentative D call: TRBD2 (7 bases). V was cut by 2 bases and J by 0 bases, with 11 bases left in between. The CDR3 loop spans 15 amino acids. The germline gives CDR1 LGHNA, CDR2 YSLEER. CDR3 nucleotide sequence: TGCGCCAGCAGCCAATACCGGGGGGCCTCCTACGAGCAGTACTTC. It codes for CASSQYRGASYEQYF.

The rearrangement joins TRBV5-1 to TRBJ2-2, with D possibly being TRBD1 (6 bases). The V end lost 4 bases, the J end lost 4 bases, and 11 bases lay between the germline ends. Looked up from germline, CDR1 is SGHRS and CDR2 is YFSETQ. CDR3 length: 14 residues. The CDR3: CASSPRTVTGELFF. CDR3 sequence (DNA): TGCGCCAGCAGCCCGCGGACAGTCACCGGGGAGCTGTTTTTT.

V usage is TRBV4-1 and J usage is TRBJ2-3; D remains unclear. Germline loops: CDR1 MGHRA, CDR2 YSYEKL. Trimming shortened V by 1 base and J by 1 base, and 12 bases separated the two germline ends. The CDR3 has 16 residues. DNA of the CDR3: TGCGCCAGCAGCCAAGGTAGGGTCTCCGGCACAGATACGCAGTATTTT. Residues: CASSQGRVSGTDTQYF.

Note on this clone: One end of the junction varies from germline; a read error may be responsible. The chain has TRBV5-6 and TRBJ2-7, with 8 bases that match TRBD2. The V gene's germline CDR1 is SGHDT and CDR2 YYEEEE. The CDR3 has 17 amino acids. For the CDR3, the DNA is TGTGCCAGCAGCTTGGAACGTCGGGGGGGACGTCGATACGAGCAGTACTTT. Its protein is CASSLERRGGRRYEQYF.

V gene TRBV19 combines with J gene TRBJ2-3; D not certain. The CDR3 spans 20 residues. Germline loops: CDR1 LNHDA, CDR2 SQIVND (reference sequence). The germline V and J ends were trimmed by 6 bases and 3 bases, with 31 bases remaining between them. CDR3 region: CASRMPEQVEPFPLTDTQYF. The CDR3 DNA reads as TGTGCCAGTAGGATGCCCGAGCAGGTAGAGCCCTTTCCCTTAACAGATACGCAGTATTTT. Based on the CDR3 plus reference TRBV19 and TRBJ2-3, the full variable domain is DGGITQSPKYLFRKEGQNVTLSCEQNLNHDAMYWYRQDPGQGLRLIYYSQIVNDFQKGDIAEGYSVSREKKESFPLTVTSAQKNPTAFYLCASRMPEQVEPFPLTDTQYFGPGTRLTVL.

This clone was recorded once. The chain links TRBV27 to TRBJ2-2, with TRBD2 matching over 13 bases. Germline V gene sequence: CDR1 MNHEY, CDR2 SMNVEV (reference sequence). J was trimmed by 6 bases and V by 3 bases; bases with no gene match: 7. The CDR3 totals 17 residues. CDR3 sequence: CASSLYTSGGASGELFF. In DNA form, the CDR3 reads TGTGCCAGCAGTTTGTATACTAGCGGGGGGGCCTCCGGGGAGCTGTTTTTT.

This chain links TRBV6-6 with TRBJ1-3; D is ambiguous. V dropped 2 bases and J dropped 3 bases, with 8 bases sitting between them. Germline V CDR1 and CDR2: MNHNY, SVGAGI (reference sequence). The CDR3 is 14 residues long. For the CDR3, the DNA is TGTGCCAGCAGTTACCCCCGTGATGGAAACACCATATATTTT. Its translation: CASSYPRDGNTIYF.